This is a list of T cell receptor beta chains from one sample in a study of prognosis after radiotherapy for stage I lung cancer. TCRdb re-derived calls from the multiplex PCR reads in MiXCR, one entry per CDR3 protein. The sample comprises fewer than 40,000 distinct CDR3 sequences, around 40% of which are singletons, and about 16% rests with the top ten. The input for sequencing was PBMCs, taken before or after stereotactic body radiation therapy (not recorded which). These receptors came from a donor over 45 with non-small cell lung cancer. CDR3s include the opening cysteine and the closing phenylalanine or tryptophan. The D gene is left open where the match is weak. Only some rows state a clone size, as once, few, many or a class for expanded clones.

.	TRBJ1-1	many	TRBV5-5	CASTLDSTSTEAFF	TGTGCCAGCACCCTTGACAGTACCTCCACTGAAGCTTTCTTT
TRBD2	TRBJ2-5	many	TRBV20-1	CSASNPGSRLAGPETQYF	TGCAGTGCTAGTAACCCTGGGTCCAGGCTAGCGGGACCCGAGACCCAGTACTTC
TRBD2	TRBJ2-1	.	TRBV12-3/TRBV12-4	CAIILIAGGWDEQFF	TGTGCCATCATTCTAATAGCGGGGGGCTGGGATGAGCAGTTCTTC
TRBD2	TRBJ2-3	many	TRBV19	CASSHPSGADTQYF	TGTGCCAGTAGTCATCCTAGCGGGGCAGATACGCAGTATTTT
.	TRBJ2-1	many	TRBV5-5	CASSLGVSNHNEQFF	TGTGCCAGCAGCTTAGGGGTCAGCAACCACAATGAGCAGTTCTTC
TRBD2	TRBJ2-1	many	TRBV29-1	CSALTSSGVGEQFF	TGCAGCGCTCTGACTTCTAGCGGGGTTGGTGAGCAGTTCTTC
.	TRBJ1-5	many	TRBV5-1	CASSEKTGKPQHF	TGCGCCAGCAGCGAAAAAACAGGGAAGCCCCAGCATTTT
.	TRBJ1-6	.	TRBV6-1	CAISGNPNYNSPIQF	TGTGCCATCTCAGGGAACCCTAACTATAATTCACCCATCCAATTT
TRBD1	TRBJ1-3	many	TRBV19	CASSGQANSGNTIYF	TGTGCCAGTAGCGGACAGGCGAACTCTGGAAACACCATATATTTT
.	TRBJ2-1	.	TRBV6-1	CASSEATTGSYNEQFF	TGTGCCAGCAGTGAAGCCACCACGGGCTCCTACAATGAGCAGTTCTTC
.	TRBJ2-7	many	TRBV5-5	CASSSQVRDEQYF	TGTGCCAGCAGCTCCCAGGTTCGGGACGAGCAGTACTTC
TRBD1	TRBJ1-1	many	TRBV3-1	CASSQVGQGAEAFF	TGTGCCAGCAGCCAAGTAGGGCAGGGGGCTGAAGCTTTCTTT
TRBD2	TRBJ2-3	medium-sized	TRBV6-2/TRBV6-3	CASSLSGRESDTQYF	TGTGCCAGCAGTTTAAGCGGGAGGGAAAGCGATACGCAGTATTTT
.	TRBJ2-7	medium-sized	TRBV6-2/TRBV6-3	CASSSPQAAYEQYF	TGTGCCAGCAGCTCTCCCCAAGCCGCCTACGAGCAGTACTTC
.	TRBJ1-3	.	TRBV2	CASSVGRTSGNTIYF	TGTGCCAGCAGTGTAGGACGGACCTCTGGAAACACCATATATTTT
.	TRBJ2-6	once	TRBV27	CASSYLWAFGGPSSGDNVLTF	TGTGCCAGCAGTTACCTATGGGCCTTCGGGGGTCCCAGTTCTGGGGACAACGTCCTGACTTTC
.	TRBJ2-1	once	TRBV30	CAWSPGLGHDEQFF	TGTGCCTGGAGTCCGGGACTGGGGCACGATGAGCAGTTCTTC
.	TRBJ1-6	medium-sized	TRBV27	CASGPASYSPLHF	TGTGCCAGTGGGCCAGCCTCCTATTCACCCCTCCACTTT
.	TRBJ1-5	.	TRBV6-2/TRBV6-3	CASSETGSQPQHF	TGTGCCAGCAGTGAAACTGGATCTCAGCCCCAGCATTTT
.	TRBJ2-5	.	TRBV5-1	CASSLGTPWGTQYF	TGCGCCAGCAGCTTGGGGACTCCCTGGGGGACCCAGTACTTC
.	TRBJ1-5	many	TRBV18	CASSPPGDQPQHF	TGTGCCAGCTCACCACCGGGGGATCAGCCCCAGCATTTT
.	TRBJ1-4	many	TRBV28	CASSVDREPPTNEKLFF	TGTGCCAGCAGTGTGGACAGAGAGCCCCCAACTAATGAAAAACTGTTTTTT
.	TRBJ1-1	many	TRBV6-2/TRBV6-3	CASSSTVNTEAFF	TGTGCCAGCAGTTCGACGGTGAACACTGAAGCTTTCTTT
.	TRBJ2-6	.	TRBV12-3/TRBV12-4	CAGSLLRVGTSMTF	TGTGCCGGCAGCCTACTGAGGGTCGGGACATCCATGACTTTC
.	TRBJ2-2	.	TRBV19	CASSRTGLGELFF	TGTGCCAGTAGTCGGACGGGGCTAGGTGAGCTGTTTTTT
.	TRBJ2-3	many	TRBV19	CASTSASRNTQYF	TGTGCCAGTACCTCGGCTAGTCGGAATACGCAGTATTTT
TRBD1	TRBJ1-5	.	TRBV28	CASSLPGQFQTQHF	TGTGCAAGCAGTTTACCGGGACAGTTCCAGACCCAGCATTTT
TRBD2	TRBJ2-5	many	TRBV3-1	CASSQASGLETQYF	TGTGCCAGCAGCCAAGCTAGCGGGCTAGAGACCCAGTACTTC
TRBD1	TRBJ1-1	many	TRBV19	CASSSRDRVSEAFF	TGTGCCAGTAGTAGCCGGGACAGGGTTTCTGAAGCTTTCTTT
.	TRBJ2-3	many	TRBV11-3	CASSSPPSDTQYF	TGTGCCAGCAGCTCCCCCCCTTCAGATACGCAGTATTTT
.	TRBJ2-1	.	TRBV27	CSSCTQGYEQFF	TGTTCCAGCTGTACACAGGGATATGAGCAGTTCTTC
TRBD2	TRBJ2-3	many	TRBV2	CASSEASGRAHTQYF	TGTGCCAGCAGTGAAGCTAGCGGGAGGGCACATACGCAGTATTTT
TRBD1	TRBJ2-3	.	TRBV11-1	CASSARDRESTDTRYF	TGTGCCAGCAGCGCCCGGGACAGGGAGAGCACAGATACGCGGTATTTT
TRBD1	TRBJ1-2	many	TRBV28	CASSTGGYGYTF	TGTGCCAGCAGTACAGGGGGCTATGGCTACACCTTC
.	TRBJ1-5	many	TRBV20-1	CSARGDSNQPQHF	TGCAGTGCTCGAGGGGATAGCAATCAGCCCCAGCATTTT
.	TRBJ2-2	.	TRBV11-3	CASSQLWGEAAGELFF	TGTGCCAGCAGCCAACTATGGGGTGAAGCAGCCGGGGAGCTGTTTTTT
TRBD2	TRBJ2-3	many	TRBV3-1	CASSQDTLAGDTQYF	TGTGCCAGCAGCCAAGATACCCTAGCGGGGGATACGCAGTATTTT
TRBD1	TRBJ1-2	many	TRBV4-1	CASSQDGQGSYGYTF	TGCGCCAGCAGCCAAGACGGACAGGGAAGCTATGGCTACACCTTC
.	TRBJ1-5	medium-sized	TRBV12-3/TRBV12-4	CASSDRDIKPQHF	TGTGCCAGCAGTGACCGGGACATCAAACCCCAGCATTTT
.	TRBJ2-2	.	TRBV5-1	CAISPQGGLNTGELSF	TGCGCCATCAGCCCTCAGGGGGGGCTGAACACCGGGGAGCTGTCTTTT